The 16 T cell receptor beta chains below come from one sample, sequenced in a study of shared T cell receptors in the human thymus. Only in-frame clones appear in the TCRdb table, and some are missing; sequencing was by immunoSEQ multiplex PCR. The sample holds around 67,000 clones, roughly 96% seen once. Sequencing was performed on thymocytes. The receptors stem from a human donor.

The V gene is TRBV28, the J gene TRBJ2-1; maybe TRBD1 (6 bases). CDR1 and CDR2 (germline): MDHEN, SYDVKM. With 7 bases removed from V and 7 bases from J, the gap between germline ends came to 17 bases. The CDR3 extends over 14 amino acids. The CDR3 DNA reads as TGTGCCAGCACCTCGGACAGACACGTTAATGAGCAGTTCTTC. Translating it yields CASTSDRHVNEQFF.

The chain has TRBV5-1 and TRBJ1-2, with 10 bases that match TRBD1. V shed 5 bases and J 3 bases; nucleotides not matched to a gene: 4. CDR1 is SGHRS, CDR2 YFSETQ, per germline. This CDR3 has 14 amino acids. DNA of the CDR3: TGCGCCAGCAGAGGGGACAGGGGTGACTATGGCTACACCTTC. As protein: CASRGDRGDYGYTF. The complete variable domain, with remaining parts taken from reference TRBV5-1 and TRBJ1-2, reads KAGVTQTPRYLIKTRGQQVTLSCSPISGHRSVSWYQQTPGQGLQFLFEYFSETQRNKGNFPGRFSGRQFSNSRSEMNVSTLELGDSALYLCASRGDRGDYGYTFGSGTRLTVV.

The chain couples TRBV7-9 to TRBJ1-3, with TRBD1 as a possible D gene (6 bases). Trimming took 6 bases from V and 0 from J, leaving 12 bases between them. CDR3 length: 15 amino acids. Germline CDR1 SEHNR, CDR2 FQNEAQ (reference sequence). CDR3 sequence reads: CASSSRGTSGNTIYF. The CDR3 DNA reads as TGTGCCAGCAGTTCGAGGGGGACCTCTGGAAACACCATATATTTT.

The chain uses TRBV27 and TRBJ1-1, with D hard to call. The CDR3 has 11 residues. Germline V lookup: CDR1 MNHEY, CDR2 SMNVEV (reference sequence). The V end lost 7 bases, the J end lost 6 bases, and 9 bases lay between the germline ends. For the CDR3, the DNA is TGTGCCAGCACGGGTAGCCCTGAAGCTTTCTTT. Amino acid sequence: CASTGSPEAFF.

A few counts support this clone. This chain joins TRBV19 and TRBJ1-3; possible D gene TRBD1, 5 bases. Germline V CDR1 and CDR2: LNHDA, SQIVND (reference sequence). V shed 5 bases and J shed 0 bases, with 8 bases lying between them. The CDR3 has 14 amino acids. The CDR3 DNA is TGTGCCAGTAGTGGGGACCGCTCTGGAAACACCATATATTTT. Encoded protein: CASSGDRSGNTIYF.

The chain links TRBV19 to TRBJ1-3, with D uncertain. CDR1 and CDR2 (germline): LNHDA, SQIVND (reference sequence). The V gene lost 5 bases and the J gene lost 0 bases, with 26 bases spanning the gap. The CDR3 contains 20 residues. The CDR3 is CASSFASHGIVVSSGNTIYF. In DNA form, the CDR3 reads TGTGCCAGTAGTTTCGCCTCCCATGGGATTGTTGTATCCTCTGGAAACACCATATATTTT.

The gene calls are TRBV7-6 and TRBJ1-1; D unresolved. The V end lost 5 bases, the J end lost 0 bases, and 28 bases lay between the germline ends. This CDR3 has 20 amino acids. Germline assignment: CDR1 SGHVS and CDR2 FNYEAQ. The CDR3 DNA sequence: TGTGCCAGCAGCCCTCACCCGCAGGAGTCCCACCCAGTTATGAACACTGAAGCTTTCTTT. Its translation is CASSPHPQESHPVMNTEAFF. The full variable domain, in which reference TRBV7-6 and TRBJ1-1 provide the parts outside the CDR3, is GAGVSQSPRYKVTKRGQDVALRCDPISGHVSLYWYRQALGQGPEFLTYFNYEAQQDKSGLPNDRFSAERPEGSISTLTIQRTEQRDSAMYRCASSPHPQESHPVMNTEAFFGQGTRLTVV.

V and J are TRBV7-2 and TRBJ2-1; 8 nucleotides align to TRBD1. The V gene end was trimmed by 4 bases and the J gene end by 8 bases; junction bases not matched to a gene: 16. CDR1 and CDR2 (germline): SGHTA, FQGNSA. CDR3 length: 17 amino acids. The CDR3 loop reads CASSSHPINVQGDEQFF. DNA for the CDR3: TGTGCCAGCAGCTCCCACCCTATAAATGTACAGGGGGATGAGCAGTTCTTC.

V is TRBV7-8 and J is TRBJ2-5, with 10 bases lining up with TRBD1. This CDR3 comprises 17 residues. The germline V gene has CDR1 SGHVS and CDR2 FQNEAQ. V dropped 5 bases and J dropped 5; count of bases not matched to a gene: 14. The DNA of the CDR3 is TGTGCCAGCAGCCCACCGAGGAGAGGGACAGGGGAGGAGACCCAGTACTTC. It is translated as CASSPPRRGTGEETQYF.

The chain employs TRBV6-1 and TRBJ1-1; a weak D match, TRBD1 (5 bases). The CDR3 loop spans 13 amino acids. Trimming removed 10 bases from V and 5 bases from J, with 17 bases in between. The germline V gene has CDR1 MNHNS and CDR2 SASEGT. CDR3: CAIKEEGRTEAFF. CDR3 sequence (DNA): TGTGCCATCAAGGAAGAGGGGAGGACTGAAGCTTTCTTT.

The CDR3 nucleotides are TGCGCCAGCAGCTTGGCCCTAGCACACTCCTACAATGAGCAGTTCTTC. Protein product: CASSLALAHSYNEQFF. This sequence joins TRBV5-1 and TRBJ2-1, with a possible D match to TRBD2 (5 bases). V was shortened by 0 bases and J by 0 bases, with 10 bases between the two germline ends. CDR3 length equals 16 residues. CDR1 is SGHRS and CDR2 is YFSETQ in the germline V gene.

This chain uses TRBV6-6 with TRBJ1-6, with D uncertain. Germline loops: CDR1 MNHNY, CDR2 SVGAGI (reference sequence). V shed 4 bases and J shed 7 bases, with 2 bases lying between them. This CDR3 spans 11 amino acids. The CDR3 DNA reads as TGTGCCAGCAGTTCGAATTCACCCCTCCACTTT. This codes for CASSSNSPLHF.

The V and J genes are TRBV4-2 and TRBJ2-5; TRBD2 might be the D (6 bases). Trimming stripped 1 base from V and 1 base from J, with 16 bases between. The V gene's germline CDR1 is LGHNA and CDR2 YNFKEQ. This CDR3 spans 17 amino acids. The CDR3 DNA follows: TGTGCCAGCAGCCAAGTCGCGTGGCGGGGTTTCCAAGAGACCCAGTACTTC. This translates into CASSQVAWRGFQETQYF.

The J gene is TRBJ1-1, the V gene TRBV6-1; 9 bases are shared with TRBD1. The V segment lost 3 bases and the J segment 3 bases; nucleotides outside the gene matches: 8. The CDR3 totals 16 residues. The V gene's germline CDR1 is MNHNS and CDR2 SASEGT. CDR3: CASSDTSRDRDTEAFF. The CDR3 DNA reads as TGTGCCAGCAGTGACACAAGTCGGGACAGGGACACTGAAGCTTTCTTT.

The chain joins TRBV15 to TRBJ2-7, with unresolved D. CDR3 length: 15 amino acids. Germline V gives CDR1 LNHNV, CDR2 YYDKDF (reference sequence). Trimming removed 0 bases from V and 2 bases from J, with 11 bases in between. The CDR3 DNA reads as TGTGCCACCAGCAGAGATTCAGAGACTCCCTACGAGCAGTACTTC. Protein product: CATSRDSETPYEQYF.

V is TRBV6-6 and J is TRBJ1-5; D unclear. CDR1 and CDR2 from the germline V gene are MNHNY and SVGAGI (reference sequence). The CDR3 is 13 amino acids. The V gene lost 2 bases and the J gene lost 7 bases, with 9 bases spanning the gap. CDR3 sequence (DNA): TGTGCCAGCAGTTACCCTGGGTTCCAGCCCCAGCATTTT. This sequence encodes CASSYPGFQPQHF.